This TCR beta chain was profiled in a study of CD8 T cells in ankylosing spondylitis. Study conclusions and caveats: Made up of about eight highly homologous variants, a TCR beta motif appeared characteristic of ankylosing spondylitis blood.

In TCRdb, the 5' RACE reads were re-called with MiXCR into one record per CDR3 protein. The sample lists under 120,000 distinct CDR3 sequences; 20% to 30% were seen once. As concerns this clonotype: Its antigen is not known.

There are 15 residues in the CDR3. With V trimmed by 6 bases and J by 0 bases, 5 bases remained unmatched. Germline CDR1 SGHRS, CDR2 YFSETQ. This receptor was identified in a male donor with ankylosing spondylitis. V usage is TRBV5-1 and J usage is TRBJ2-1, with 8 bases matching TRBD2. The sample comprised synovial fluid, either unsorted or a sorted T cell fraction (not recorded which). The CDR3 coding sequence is TGCGCCAGCACCGAGCGGGAGAGCTCCTACAATGAGCAGTTCTTC. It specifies CASTERESSYNEQFF.